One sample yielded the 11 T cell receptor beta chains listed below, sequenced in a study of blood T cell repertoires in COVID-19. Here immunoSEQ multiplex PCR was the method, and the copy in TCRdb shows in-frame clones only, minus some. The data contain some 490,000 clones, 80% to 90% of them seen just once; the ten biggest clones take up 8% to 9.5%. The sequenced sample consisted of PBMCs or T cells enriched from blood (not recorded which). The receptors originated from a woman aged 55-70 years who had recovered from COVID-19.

The CDR3 protein is CASSNGQEPQHF. CDR3 nucleotide sequence: TGTGCCAGCAGTAACGGACAGGAGCCCCAGCATTTT. The chain couples TRBV2 to TRBJ1-5; 7 bases fit TRBD1. Germline CDR1 and CDR2: SNHLY and FYNNEI. This CDR3 region has 12 residues. Germline trimming cut 5 bases from V and 8 bases from J; bases unmatched to any gene: 3.

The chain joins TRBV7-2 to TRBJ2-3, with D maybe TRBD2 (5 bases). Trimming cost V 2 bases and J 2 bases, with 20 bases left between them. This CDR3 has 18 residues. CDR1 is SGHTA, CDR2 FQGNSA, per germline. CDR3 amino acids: CASSLMYYVQRPTDTQYF. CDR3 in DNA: TGTGCCAGCAGCTTAATGTATTATGTCCAGCGGCCCACAGATACGCAGTATTTT.

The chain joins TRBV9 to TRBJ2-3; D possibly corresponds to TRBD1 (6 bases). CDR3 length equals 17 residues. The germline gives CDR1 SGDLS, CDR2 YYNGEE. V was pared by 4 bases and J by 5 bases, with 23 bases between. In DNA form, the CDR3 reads TGTGCCAGCAGCTGGGGAGTGGACAGCTCATCTCGAGATACGCAGTATTTT. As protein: CASSWGVDSSSRDTQYF.

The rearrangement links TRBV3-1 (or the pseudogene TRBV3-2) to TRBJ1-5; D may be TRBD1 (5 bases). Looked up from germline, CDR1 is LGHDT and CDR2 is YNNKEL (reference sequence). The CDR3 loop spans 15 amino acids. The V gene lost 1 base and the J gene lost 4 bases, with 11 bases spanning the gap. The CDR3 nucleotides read TGTGCCAGCAGCCAAGGGGGAAAGGGGAATCAGCCCCAGCATTTT. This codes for CASSQGGKGNQPQHF.

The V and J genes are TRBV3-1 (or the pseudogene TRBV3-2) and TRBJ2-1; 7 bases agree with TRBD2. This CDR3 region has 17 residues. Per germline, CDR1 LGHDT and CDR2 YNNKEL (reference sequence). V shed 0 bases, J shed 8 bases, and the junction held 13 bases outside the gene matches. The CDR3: CASSQDPPGGLQYEQFF. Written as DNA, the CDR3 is TGTGCCAGCAGCCAAGACCCCCCCGGGGGACTACAGTATGAGCAGTTCTTC.

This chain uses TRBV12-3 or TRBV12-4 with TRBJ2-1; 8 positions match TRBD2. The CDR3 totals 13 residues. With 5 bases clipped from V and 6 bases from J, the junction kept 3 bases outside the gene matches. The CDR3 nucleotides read TGTGCCAGCAGTCCGGGGGGGGGCAATGAGCAGTTCTTC. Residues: CASSPGGGNEQFF.

CDR3 region: CAISERDSPLMNTEAFF. The DNA of the CDR3 is TGTGCCATCAGTGAGCGGGACAGCCCCCTCATGAACACTGAAGCTTTCTTT. The J gene is TRBJ1-1, the V gene TRBV10-3, with 7 nucleotides matching TRBD1. J lost 0 bases, V lost 2 bases, and 9 bases had no gene match. CDR3 length: 17 residues. The germline V gene encodes CDR1 ENHRY and CDR2 SYGVKD.

CDR3: CASSILRAGQETQYF. The CDR3, as DNA: TGTGCCAGTAGTATTTTGAGGGCAGGCCAAGAGACCCAGTACTTC. The chain carries TRBV19 and TRBJ2-5; tentatively, D is TRBD2 (5 bases). Germline V gives CDR1 LNHDA, CDR2 SQIVND (reference sequence). The CDR3 runs 15 residues. Trimming took 3 bases from V and 1 from J, leaving 12 bases between them.

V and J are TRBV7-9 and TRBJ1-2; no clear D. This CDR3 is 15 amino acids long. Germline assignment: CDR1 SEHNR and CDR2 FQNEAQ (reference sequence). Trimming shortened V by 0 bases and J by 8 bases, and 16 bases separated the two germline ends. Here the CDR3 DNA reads TGTGCCAGCAGCTTAGCGGCCCCCTCGAGGTGGGGCTACACCTTC. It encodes CASSLAAPSRWGYTF.

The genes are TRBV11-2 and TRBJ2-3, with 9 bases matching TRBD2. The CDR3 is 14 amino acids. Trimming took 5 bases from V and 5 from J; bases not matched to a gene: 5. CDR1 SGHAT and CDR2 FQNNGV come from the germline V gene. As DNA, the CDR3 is TGTGCCAGCAGCCCTAGCGGGGCGATAGATACGCAGTATTTT. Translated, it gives CASSPSGAIDTQYF. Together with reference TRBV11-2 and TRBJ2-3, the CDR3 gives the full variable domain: EAGVAQSPRYKIIEKRQSVAFWCNPISGHATLYWYQQILGQGPKLLIQFQNNGVVDDSQLPKDRFSAERLKGVDSTLKIQPAKLEDSAVYLCASSPSGAIDTQYFGPGTRLTVL.

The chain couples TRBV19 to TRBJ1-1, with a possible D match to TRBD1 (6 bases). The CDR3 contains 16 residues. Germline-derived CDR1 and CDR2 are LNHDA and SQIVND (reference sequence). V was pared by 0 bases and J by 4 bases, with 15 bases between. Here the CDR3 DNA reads TGTGCCAGTAGTATAGACCCCACAGGGAGGGGCACTGAAGCTTTCTTT. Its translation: CASSIDPTGRGTEAFF.